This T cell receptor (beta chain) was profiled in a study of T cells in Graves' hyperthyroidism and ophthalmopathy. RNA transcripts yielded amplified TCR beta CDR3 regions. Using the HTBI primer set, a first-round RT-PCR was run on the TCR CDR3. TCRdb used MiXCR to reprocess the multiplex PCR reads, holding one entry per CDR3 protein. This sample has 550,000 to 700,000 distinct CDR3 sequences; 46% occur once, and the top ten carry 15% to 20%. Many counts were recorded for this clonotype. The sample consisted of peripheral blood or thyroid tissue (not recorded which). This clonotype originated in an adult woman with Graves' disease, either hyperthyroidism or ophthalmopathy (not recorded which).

The chain's CDR3 is CASSLMWGPQETQYF. The DNA of the CDR3 is TGTGCCAGCAGCTTAATGTGGGGTCCCCAAGAGACCCAGTACTTC. The chain carries TRBV7-9 and TRBJ2-5, with no clear D. The CDR3 consists of 15 residues. Germline loops: CDR1 SEHNR, CDR2 FQNEAQ (reference sequence). Trimming left V 2 bases short and J 1 base short, with 11 bases between.